A single sample gave rise to the 23 T cell receptor beta chains below, sequenced in a study of OX40 agonist ivuxolimab in advanced cancers. Generated by immunoSEQ multiplex PCR, the TCRdb table keeps only in-frame clones and is missing some. The table lists around 48,000 clones, more than 75% of them singletons. The sequenced sample was CD4+ or CD8+ T cells sorted from blood, obtained in a trial of the OX40 agonist ivuxolimab. These receptors all stem from an adult with an advanced solid tumor such as melanoma, head and neck, liver or kidney cancer.

This clone has only a few counts. This sequence joins TRBV15 and TRBJ1-1; D is uncertain. The V end lost 3 bases, the J end lost 0 bases, and 8 bases lay between the germline ends. CDR3 length: 14 amino acids. The germline V gene has CDR1 LNHNV and CDR2 YYDKDF (reference sequence). The CDR3 DNA sequence: TGTGCCACCAGCAGCCAGGCCGTGAACACTGAAGCTTTCTTT. Protein sequence: CATSSQAVNTEAFF.

This clone was detected only a few times. V is TRBV27 and J is TRBJ2-7, with D uncertain. The germline gives CDR1 MNHEY, CDR2 SMNVEV (reference sequence). The CDR3 extends over 12 amino acids. Trimming shortened V by 10 bases and J by 3 bases, and 13 bases separated the two germline ends. CDR3 amino acids: CANMVSGYEQYF. The CDR3 DNA sequence: TGTGCCAACATGGTATCGGGCTACGAGCAGTACTTC.

The table lists this clone with a count of one. CDR3 nucleotide sequence: TGTGCCAGCAAACGCGACCAGGAAGCCCTCCACTTT. Amino acids: CASKRDQEALHF. The chain uses TRBV6-5 and TRBJ1-6; D gene unclear. Per the germline V gene, CDR1 is MNHEY and CDR2 is SVGAGI. CDR3 length equals 12 residues. Trimming took 7 bases from V and 14 from J, leaving 15 bases between them.

The CDR3, as DNA: TGTGCCAGTAGCACCGGGGGACAGATAACTGAAGCTTTCTTT. Protein: CASSTGGQITEAFF. The genes are TRBV19 and TRBJ1-1; 7 nucleotides align to TRBD1. Germline V gene sequence: CDR1 LNHDA, CDR2 SQIVND (reference sequence). There are 14 residues in the CDR3. V shed 6 bases, J shed 5 bases, and the junction held 9 bases outside the gene matches.

The chain employs TRBV13 and TRBJ2-3; 8 positions match TRBD2. CDR1 PRHDT and CDR2 FYEKMQ come from the germline V gene (reference sequence). Trimming took 4 bases from V and 8 from J; bases not matched to a gene: 11. This CDR3 has 15 residues. This CDR3 reads CASSSGGGFTGTQYF. The CDR3 DNA reads TGTGCCAGCAGCTCCGGGGGGGGCTTCACGGGTACGCAGTATTTT.

V usage is TRBV9 and J usage is TRBJ1-2, with TRBD1 as a possible D gene (6 bases). Germline CDR1 SGDLS, CDR2 YYNGEE. Trimming cost V 0 bases and J 8 bases, with 20 bases left between them. The CDR3 loop spans 16 amino acids. As DNA, the CDR3 is TGTGCCAGCAGCGTAGTACAGGGACCGACGTCTGGGGGCTACACCTTC. Its protein product is CASSVVQGPTSGGYTF.

The rearrangement uses TRBV19 and TRBJ2-7; TRBD1 is a possible D gene (5 bases). The CDR3 loop spans 17 amino acids. V shed 0 bases and J shed 4 bases, with 19 bases lying between them. Germline-derived CDR1 and CDR2 are LNHDA and SQIVND (reference sequence). CDR3 amino acids: CASSIDLFDSYYYEQYF. The CDR3 coding sequence is TGTGCCAGTAGTATAGATCTATTCGACAGCTATTATTACGAGCAGTACTTC.

The rearrangement joins TRBV29-1 to TRBJ2-7; 8 bases are a match to TRBD2. V shed 7 bases and J 1 base; nucleotides not matched to a gene: 12. The CDR3 has 15 amino acids. CDR1 SQVTM and CDR2 ANQGSEA come from the germline V gene. The CDR3 is CSATPGGDGSYEQYF. In nucleotides, the CDR3 is TGCAGCGCTACACCCGGGGGGGACGGTTCCTACGAGCAGTACTTC.

This clone appeared a single time. The chain joins TRBV15 to TRBJ2-7; D tentatively fits TRBD1 or TRBD2 (5 bases each). This CDR3 has 15 residues. Germline V gives CDR1 LNHNV, CDR2 YYDKDF (reference sequence). V lost 0 bases to trimming and J lost 6 bases, with 15 bases between them. The CDR3 is CATSRDIGVGGEQYF. Written as DNA, the CDR3 is TGTGCCACCAGCAGAGATATAGGGGTTGGGGGCGAGCAGTACTTC. The complete variable domain, with remaining parts taken from reference TRBV15 and TRBJ2-7, reads DAMVIQNPRYQVTQFGKPVTLSCSQTLNHNVMYWYQQKSSQAPKLLFHYYDKDFNNEADTPDNFQSRRPNTSFCFLDIRSPGLGDTAMYLCATSRDIGVGGEQYFGPGTRLTVT.

The rearrangement links TRBV6-6 to TRBJ2-7; D gene uncertain. Trimming removed 5 bases from V and 6 bases from J, with 14 bases in between. Germline V CDR1 and CDR2: MNHNY, SVGAGI (reference sequence). This CDR3 comprises 13 residues. The CDR3 nucleotides read TGTGCCAGCAGTCGTCAGGATCTCGGCGAGCAGTACTTC. The encoded protein is CASSRQDLGEQYF.

The chain carries TRBV28 and TRBJ2-3, with D possibly being TRBD1 or TRBD2 (6 bases each). This CDR3 is 15 amino acids long. Germline CDR1 and CDR2: MDHEN and SYDVKM. Trimming stripped 2 bases from V and 4 bases from J, with 13 bases between. CDR3 loop: CASSLGGRGADTQYF. DNA of the CDR3: TGTGCCAGCAGTTTAGGGGGGCGCGGGGCAGATACGCAGTATTTT.

The CDR3 nucleotides are TGTGCCAGCAGCTTGGCCGGGTCTTTCCAAGAGACCCAGTACTTC. Its translation: CASSLAGSFQETQYF. The chain employs TRBV5-8 and TRBJ2-5; D is ambiguous. This CDR3 is 15 amino acids long. Germline V gene data show CDR1 as SGHTS and CDR2 as YDEGEE. V gave up 0 bases and J gave up 1 base, with 10 bases separating them.

The rearrangement joins TRBV5-1 to TRBJ2-1; 8 positions match TRBD1. Germline loops: CDR1 SGHRS, CDR2 YFSETQ. CDR3 length: 14 residues. The V and J ends lost 9 bases and 6 bases, in that order; junction bases with no gene match: 11. The CDR3 sequence: CATKQGEMINEQFF. In DNA, the CDR3 is TGCGCCACCAAACAGGGGGAGATGATCAATGAGCAGTTCTTC.

The chain joins TRBV19 to TRBJ1-2; 9 positions match TRBD1. CDR1 is LNHDA and CDR2 is SQIVND in the germline V gene (reference sequence). The CDR3 length is 12 residues. With 6 bases clipped from V and 7 bases from J, the junction kept 3 bases outside the gene matches. CDR3 nucleotides: TGTGCCAGTAGATTACAGGGGGCTGGCTACACCTTC. Translating gives CASRLQGAGYTF.

The count of this clone is one. Compared with germline, one end of the junction differs, possibly owing to a read error. The chain is built from TRBV7-7 and TRBJ2-1; the D gene is possibly TRBD2 (6 bases). The germline CDR1 and CDR2 sequences are SSHAT and FNYEAQ (reference sequence). The CDR3 sequence is 13 residues long. The CDR3 region has the DNA TGTGCTAGCAGCGCTGGGACTTACAATGAGCAGTTCTTC. Its translation: CASSAGTYNEQFF.

The rearrangement joins TRBV6-4 to TRBJ1-5, with D uncertain. The CDR3 has 13 residues. Germline V gene data show CDR1 as MRHNA and CDR2 as SNTAGT. Trimming took 7 bases from V and 4 from J, leaving 11 bases between them. The CDR3 DNA reads as TGTGCCAGCACCAGAACGGTTAATCAGCCCCAGCATTTT. Amino acid sequence: CASTRTVNQPQHF.

J is TRBJ1-4 and V is TRBV5-1; D gene unclear. The CDR3 length is 16 residues. V dropped 1 base and J dropped 3 bases, with 13 bases sitting between them. CDR1 is SGHRS and CDR2 is YFSETQ in the germline V gene. CDR3 bases: TGCGCCAGCAGCTTGAGGGCGGAGGTGGCTAATGAAAAACTGTTTTTT. Translation: CASSLRAEVANEKLFF.

J is TRBJ2-1 and V is TRBV2; 7 nucleotides agree with TRBD1. Per the germline V gene, CDR1 is SNHLY and CDR2 is FYNNEI. Trimming removed 2 bases from V and 4 bases from J; junction bases left unmatched: 2. The CDR3 totals 14 residues. For the CDR3, the DNA is TGTGCCAGCAGTGAAAGGGGGCGATACAATGAGCAGTTCTTC. As protein: CASSERGRYNEQFF.

The V call is TRBV7-2, the J call TRBJ2-1; D possibly corresponds to TRBD1 (6 bases). The CDR3 extends over 15 amino acids. Per the germline V gene, CDR1 is SGHTA and CDR2 is FQGNSA. V lost 3 bases, J lost 6 bases, and 15 bases lay in between. CDR3 sequence reads: CASSFRGSWGNEQFF. The CDR3 DNA reads as TGTGCCAGCAGCTTTAGGGGGAGTTGGGGCAATGAGCAGTTCTTC.

This chain connects TRBV11-2 to TRBJ2-5; 8 bases line up with TRBD2. The J call may be in error: the DNA end matches TRBJ2-7 better. The CDR3 runs to 16 residues. CDR1 is SGHAT, CDR2 FQNNGV, per germline. For the CDR3, the DNA is TGTGCCAGCACCGCAGGGAGCGGGAGCATCTCCTACGAGCAGTACTTC. This sequence encodes CASTAGSGSISYEQYF.

The V and J genes are TRBV14 and TRBJ1-5; a possible D gene is TRBD1 (6 bases). Germline CDR1 and CDR2: SGHDN and FVKESK. The CDR3 runs 17 residues. Trimming removed 4 bases from V and 2 bases from J, with 18 bases in between. The CDR3 protein is CASSLDRRREGNQPQHF. The DNA of the CDR3 is TGTGCCAGCAGCCTCGACAGGCGTCGGGAGGGCAATCAGCCCCAGCATTTT.

V is TRBV5-1 and J is TRBJ2-7; 9 bases map to TRBD2. The CDR3 is 15 amino acids. V gave up 2 bases and J gave up 7 bases; unmatched junction bases: 10. CDR1 SGHRS and CDR2 YFSETQ come from the germline V gene. The CDR3 region has the DNA TGCGCCAGCAGCTTTGCGGGAGGGCTGTCTCAAGAGCAGTACTTC. Protein sequence: CASSFAGGLSQEQYF. The whole variable domain, remainder taken from reference TRBV5-1 and TRBJ2-7, is KAGVTQTPRYLIKTRGQQVTLSCSPISGHRSVSWYQQTPGQGLQFLFEYFSETQRNKGNFPGRFSGRQFSNSRSEMNVSTLELGDSALYLCASSFAGGLSQEQYFGPGTRLTVT.

This chain connects TRBV6-5 to TRBJ1-5; no clear D. The CDR3 loop spans 14 amino acids. V lost 6 bases to trimming and J lost 3 bases, with 12 bases between them. Germline loops: CDR1 MNHEY, CDR2 SVGAGI. The CDR3 here is CASRRDRNNQPQHF. The CDR3 DNA sequence: TGTGCCAGCAGACGTGACCGAAACAATCAGCCCCAGCATTTT.